Presented here are 18 T cell receptor beta chains from one specimen sequenced in a study of shared clonotypes between healthy human individuals (TCRdb year 2020). The library was generated by the immunoSEQ multiplex PCR assay. TCRdb retrieved this table from immuneACCESS and kept in-frame rearrangements only. Not all clones are present; in checked studies, unresolved V genes account for under half, and no reason is known for the remainder. For this sample there are around 980,000 clones; 75% to 80% appear just once. The ten largest make up 0.61% of the sample. Sequencing was done on a sample of memory CD4+ T cells from PBMCs. The cell subset or site label for this specimen denotes: CD45RA-negative fraction. The receptors were sampled from a man between 18 and 29 years old in good health. Some clones in this sample may be carry-over from other donors' samples.

The genes are TRBV18 and TRBJ1-5; D perhaps matches TRBD1 (6 bases). The CDR3 totals 12 residues. V lost 0 bases and J lost 12, with 9 bases in between. Germline loops: CDR1 KGHSH, CDR2 LQKENI. CDR3 residues: CASSPPTGHQHF. For the CDR3, the DNA is TGTGCCAGCTCACCACCGACGGGACACCAGCATTTT.

The genes are TRBV18 and TRBJ2-1; maybe TRBD1 (6 bases). Germline V gene lookup returns CDR1 KGHSH and CDR2 LQKENI. CDR3 size: 12 residues. Trimming stripped 9 bases from V and 6 bases from J, with 12 bases between. The CDR3 coding sequence is TGTGCCAGTTCAAAACAGGGCAATGAGCAGTTCTTC. This gives the protein CASSKQGNEQFF.

This clone was detected only a few times. DNA of the CDR3: TGCGCCAGCCGTAGAGCCGAGATCTACAATGAGCAGTTCTTC. Translated, it gives CASRRAEIYNEQFF. V and J are TRBV10-2 and TRBJ2-1; D is unresolved. Trimming shortened V by 8 bases and J by 3 bases, and 14 bases separated the two germline ends. Looked up from germline, CDR1 is WSHSY and CDR2 is SAAADI. This CDR3 is 14 amino acids long.

The J gene is TRBJ1-2, the V gene TRBV2, with D unresolved. The V gene lost 4 bases and the J gene lost 0 bases, with 18 bases spanning the gap. The CDR3 consists of 17 residues. Germline V lookup: CDR1 SNHLY, CDR2 FYNNEI. CDR3 nucleotides: TGTGCCAGCAGTGGACGACAAGCTACCGTTTCTAACTATGGCTACACCTTC. This gives the protein CASSGRQATVSNYGYTF.

As DNA, the CDR3 is TGTGCCTGGAGTGTAACTAGAGTCCATGAGCAGTTCTTC. Its protein is CAWSVTRVHEQFF. The rearrangement uses TRBV30 and TRBJ2-1; the D gene is possibly TRBD2 (5 bases). This CDR3 is 13 amino acids long. V lost 0 bases and J lost 8, with 11 bases in between. Germline V gene sequence: CDR1 GTSNPN, CDR2 SVGIG (reference sequence).

The chain couples TRBV18 to TRBJ1-2; TRBD1 matches at 9 bases. Per germline, CDR1 KGHSH and CDR2 LQKENI. V dropped 6 bases and J dropped 3; count of bases not matched to a gene: 5. The CDR3 contains 14 residues. The CDR3 reads CASSPGQGHYGYTF. In DNA, the CDR3 is TGTGCCAGCTCCCCCGGACAGGGGCACTATGGCTACACCTTC. Using reference TRBV18 and TRBJ1-2 for the parts outside the CDR3, the full variable domain is NAGVMQNPRHLVRRRGQEARLRCSPMKGHSHVYWYRQLPEEGLKFMVYLQKENIIDESGMPKERFSAEFPKEGPSILRIQQVVRGDSAAYFCASSPGQGHYGYTFGSGTRLTVV.

This clone was observed once. This chain connects TRBV7-2 to TRBJ2-1; D could derive from TRBD1 or TRBD2 (5 bases each). CDR1 is SGHTA, CDR2 FQGNSA, per germline. The CDR3 covers 15 residues. Deletions cut 5 bases from V and 9 bases from J, with 20 bases between. The CDR3 here is CASSITGRSIGEQFF. The CDR3 nucleotides read TGTGCCAGCAGCATAACGGGGCGGAGCATCGGTGAGCAGTTCTTC. Full variable domain (outside the CDR3, taken from reference TRBV7-2 and TRBJ2-1): GAGVSQSPSNKVTEKGKDVELRCDPISGHTALYWYRQSLGQGLEFLIYFQGNSAPDKSGLPSDRFSAERTGGSVSTLTIQRTQQEDSAVYLCASSITGRSIGEQFFGPGTRLTVL.

This clone was seen a single time. The chain has TRBV28 and TRBJ1-4; D unresolved. The germline gives CDR1 MDHEN, CDR2 SYDVKM. V lost 0 bases and J 0 bases, leaving 14 bases between the germline ends. This CDR3 spans 18 amino acids. The CDR3 nucleotides are TGTGCCAGCAGTTTATGGGCAGGCGGACTTGCAACTAATGAAAAACTGTTTTTT. This encodes CASSLWAGGLATNEKLFF.

The chain recombines TRBV19 with TRBJ1-1, with D unresolved. Trimming took off 7 bases at V and 5 bases at J, with 11 bases between the two ends. The CDR3 runs to 12 residues. CDR1 and CDR2 (germline): LNHDA, SQIVND (reference sequence). The CDR3 coding sequence is TGTGCCAGTACCGGTTATGGGACTGAAGCTTTCTTT. This gives the protein CASTGYGTEAFF.

The J gene is TRBJ2-7, the V gene TRBV14, with 7 nucleotides matching TRBD1. With 4 bases clipped from V and 1 base from J, the junction kept 19 bases outside the gene matches. The CDR3 covers 19 residues. Per germline, CDR1 SGHDN and CDR2 FVKESK. CDR3 in DNA: TGTGCCAGCAGCCGATATCAGACAGGGCCAGACGCAATTTCCTACGAGCAGTACTTC. Its translation: CASSRYQTGPDAISYEQYF.

CDR3 coding DNA: TGTGCCAGCACCTTGGACGTATCCGTGGGCACTGAAGCTTTCTTT. Translation: CASTLDVSVGTEAFF. This sequence joins TRBV7-9 and TRBJ1-1; D is undetermined. This CDR3 has 15 amino acids. V lost 7 bases to trimming and J lost 4 bases, with 19 bases between them. Germline-derived CDR1 and CDR2 are SEHNR and FQNEAQ (reference sequence).

The rearrangement links TRBV11-2 to TRBJ2-2, with 9 bases lining up with TRBD1. The CDR3 runs to 14 residues. CDR1 SGHAT and CDR2 FQNNGV come from the germline V gene. The V segment lost 8 bases and the J segment 4 bases; nucleotides outside the gene matches: 5. The CDR3 DNA follows: TGTGCCAGCGGGGGACAGGGAGGCACCGGGGAGCTGTTTTTT. Amino acids: CASGGQGGTGELFF.

This sequence joins TRBV27 and TRBJ1-1; TRBD1 matches 10 bases. The ends lost 2 bases at V and 4 bases at J; junction bases unmatched: 1. CDR3 length: 14 residues. CDR1 is MNHEY, CDR2 SMNVEV, per germline (reference sequence). CDR3: CASSLGDRGTEAFF. For the CDR3, the DNA is TGTGCCAGCAGTTTAGGGGACAGGGGCACTGAAGCTTTCTTT.

The rearrangement uses TRBV28 and TRBJ2-2; TRBD1 is a possible D gene (5 bases). CDR1 and CDR2 (germline): MDHEN, SYDVKM. This CDR3 region has 16 residues. V lost 4 bases to trimming and J lost 5 bases, with 17 bases between them. The CDR3 sequence is CASSSPRKRGTGELFF. The CDR3 nucleotides read TGTGCCAGCAGTTCCCCCCGAAAAAGGGGAACCGGGGAGCTGTTTTTT.

The rearrangement joins TRBV28 to TRBJ2-6; TRBD1 agrees at 8 bases. This CDR3 region has 18 residues. With V trimmed by 5 bases and J by 0 bases, 9 bases remained unmatched. Looked up from germline, CDR1 is MDHEN and CDR2 is SYDVKM. CDR3 protein: CASSTRSGGNSGANVLTF. CDR3 nucleotide sequence: TGTGCCAGCAGTACCCGCTCAGGGGGCAACTCTGGGGCCAACGTCCTGACTTTC.

The chain carries TRBV5-6 and TRBJ1-3; no definite D call. Trimming removed 4 bases from V and 7 bases from J, with 21 bases in between. CDR1 and CDR2 from the germline V gene are SGHDT and YYEEEE. This CDR3 region has 16 residues. In nucleotides, the CDR3 is TGTGCCAGCAGCCTATTTGGGAGAACGCGGGCGAACACCATATATTTT. Protein sequence: CASSLFGRTRANTIYF.

This clone occurred once. This chain uses TRBV4-1 with TRBJ2-3, with D uncertain. CDR1 MGHRA and CDR2 YSYEKL come from the germline V gene. Trimming shortened V by 0 bases and J by 6 bases, and 19 bases separated the two germline ends. The CDR3 is made up of 17 amino acids. Written as DNA, the CDR3 is TGCGCCAGCAGCCAAGAACGAGGTCTACCCGACGGGGATACGCAGTATTTT. This codes for CASSQERGLPDGDTQYF.

In this sample, this clone turned up many times. V usage is TRBV4-1 and J usage is TRBJ2-1; 11 bases are a match to TRBD2. The CDR3 consists of 17 residues. CDR1 is MGHRA and CDR2 is YSYEKL in the germline V gene. Trimming took 4 bases from V and 8 from J; bases not matched to a gene: 13. CDR3 DNA: TGCGCCAGCAGCCTTACGGGCACTAGCGGGAGTGGTTATGAGCAGTTCTTC. Protein product: CASSLTGTSGSGYEQFF.